The 23 T cell receptor beta chains below all came from one sample that was sequenced in a study of OX40 agonist ivuxolimab in advanced cancers. Sequencing used immunoSEQ multiplex PCR; TCRdb keeps in-frame clones, though not all of them. The sample contains under 80,000 clones, approximately 87% of which appear only once. This material consisted of CD4+ or CD8+ T cells sorted from blood, taken in a trial of the OX40 agonist ivuxolimab. The origin of the receptors is an adult with an advanced solid tumor such as melanoma, head and neck, liver or kidney cancer.

The rearrangement uses TRBV6-5 and TRBJ2-1, with unresolved D. There are 11 residues in the CDR3. CDR1 MNHEY and CDR2 SVGAGI come from the germline V gene. Trimming left V 3 bases short and J 8 bases short, with 5 bases between. CDR3 sequence (DNA): TGTGCCAGCAGTTATAATCATGAGCAGTTCTTC. Protein: CASSYNHEQFF.

This chain joins TRBV7-2 and TRBJ2-7, with a possible D match to TRBD2 (5 bases). V lost 5 bases and J lost 8, with 10 bases in between. There are 11 residues in the CDR3. Looked up from germline, CDR1 is SGHTA and CDR2 is FQGNSA. DNA of the CDR3: TGTGCCAGCAGCCGTTCGGGGAAGCAGTACTTC. Protein: CASSRSGKQYF.

V usage is TRBV2 and J usage is TRBJ2-2, with TRBD2 matching over 7 bases. There are 15 residues in the CDR3. CDR1 and CDR2 from the germline V gene are SNHLY and FYNNEI. The ends lost 5 bases at V and 6 bases at J; junction bases unmatched: 9. The CDR3 bases are TGTGCCAGCAGTCGTTACGGGGGGTGGGCCGGGGAGCTGTTTTTT. It codes for CASSRYGGWAGELFF. Looking up the rest from reference TRBV2 and TRBJ2-2 gives the full variable domain: EPEVTQTPSHQVTQMGQEVILRCVPISNHLYFYWYRQILGQKVEFLVSFYNNEISEKSEIFDDQFSVERPDGSNFTLKIRSTKLEDSAMYFCASSRYGGWAGELFFGEGSRLTVL.

V gene TRBV7-9 combines with J gene TRBJ2-1, with D maybe TRBD2 (6 bases). V dropped 0 bases and J dropped 3 bases, with 6 bases sitting between them. The CDR3 sequence is 14 residues long. Germline lookup yields CDR1 SEHNR and CDR2 FQNEAQ (reference sequence). The CDR3 nucleotides read TGTGCCAGCAGCTTAGCGGGGGGCTACAATGAGCAGTTCTTC. This gives the protein CASSLAGGYNEQFF.

This sequence joins TRBV19 and TRBJ2-1; D is ambiguous. Trimming took 10 bases from V and 0 from J, leaving 19 bases between them. CDR3 length: 16 amino acids. Germline values: CDR1 LNHDA, CDR2 SQIVND (reference sequence). The chain's CDR3 is CANTNLLVGSYNEQFF. DNA for the CDR3: TGTGCCAACACAAACCTCCTTGTTGGCTCCTACAATGAGCAGTTCTTC.

The V and J genes are TRBV2 and TRBJ2-5; D not resolved. Per germline, CDR1 SNHLY and CDR2 FYNNEI. This CDR3 spans 14 amino acids. The V gene lost 3 bases and the J gene lost 1 base, with 9 bases spanning the gap. DNA for the CDR3: TGTGCCAGCAGTGATCCGTGGTCCCAAGAGACCCAGTACTTC. Translation: CASSDPWSQETQYF. The full variable domain, rest sourced from reference TRBV2 and TRBJ2-5, is EPEVTQTPSHQVTQMGQEVILRCVPISNHLYFYWYRQILGQKVEFLVSFYNNEISEKSEIFDDQFSVERPDGSNFTLKIRSTKLEDSAMYFCASSDPWSQETQYFGPGTRLLVL.

The J gene is TRBJ2-3, the V gene TRBV2, with TRBD1 identical over 8 bases. Germline lookup yields CDR1 SNHLY and CDR2 FYNNEI. With 7 bases clipped from V and 9 bases from J, the junction kept 18 bases outside the gene matches. This CDR3 contains 16 residues. As DNA, the CDR3 is TGTGCCAGCACCCGGACAGGGACAGCCCGGGTAGACACGCAGTATTTT. Translated, it gives CASTRTGTARVDTQYF. Combining the CDR3 with reference TRBV2 and TRBJ2-3 gives the whole variable domain EPEVTQTPSHQVTQMGQEVILRCVPISNHLYFYWYRQILGQKVEFLVSFYNNEISEKSEIFDDQFSVERPDGSNFTLKIRSTKLEDSAMYFCASTRTGTARVDTQYFGPGTRLTVL.

This rearrangement joins TRBV4-3 to TRBJ2-1; 13 nucleotides match TRBD2. J lost 8 bases, V lost 5 bases, and 6 bases had no gene match. The CDR3 loop spans 15 amino acids. Germline V lookup: CDR1 LGHNA, CDR2 YSLEER. DNA of the CDR3: TGCGCCAGCAGCTTGCGGACTAGCGGGAGCGATGAGCAGTTCTTC. Encoded protein: CASSLRTSGSDEQFF.

V gene TRBV15 combines with J gene TRBJ2-7; 10 bases match TRBD2. The CDR3 is 13 residues long. Germline V gene lookup returns CDR1 LNHNV and CDR2 YYDKDF (reference sequence). Trimming at V came to 6 bases and at J to 1 base, leaving 0 bases not matched to a gene. CDR3 protein: CATRTSGSYEQYF. The CDR3 nucleotides are TGTGCCACCAGGACTAGCGGGTCCTACGAGCAGTACTTC.

This chain links TRBV5-6 with TRBJ2-5; no definite D call. Looked up from germline, CDR1 is SGHDT and CDR2 is YYEEEE. V was pared by 1 base and J by 5 bases, with 9 bases between. CDR3 size: 13 residues. The CDR3 loop reads CASSLWMGETQYF. In DNA form, the CDR3 reads TGTGCCAGCAGCTTGTGGATGGGGGAGACCCAGTACTTC.

This sequence joins TRBV29-1 and TRBJ2-1; TRBD1 is a possible D gene (6 bases). V lost 7 bases and J 7 bases, leaving 17 bases between the germline ends. CDR1 and CDR2 (germline): SQVTM, ANQGSEA. The CDR3 runs 13 residues. CDR3 sequence: CSANRVLRNEQFF. The CDR3 coding sequence is TGCAGCGCCAACAGGGTTCTTAGAAATGAGCAGTTCTTC.

The table lists this clone with a count of one. The rearrangement joins TRBV27 to TRBJ2-7; D tentatively reads TRBD1 or TRBD2 (7 bases each). Germline CDR1 MNHEY, CDR2 SMNVEV (reference sequence). This CDR3 spans 16 amino acids. The V gene lost 5 bases and the J gene lost 2 bases, with 19 bases spanning the gap. As DNA, the CDR3 is TGTGCCAGCAGTCCCCAGGGGGGGACTCGGGCCTACGAGCAGTACTTC. It codes for CASSPQGGTRAYEQYF.

The chain uses TRBV29-1 and TRBJ1-3; 8 bases map to TRBD1. CDR1 and CDR2 from the germline V gene are SQVTM and ANQGSEA. The CDR3 contains 14 residues. V trimming: 0 bases; J trimming: 6 bases; junction bases outside the gene matches: 4. DNA for the CDR3: TGCAGCGTTGAAGATCGGGACAGGCAAAACACCATATATTTT. This translates into CSVEDRDRQNTIYF.

This clone came up once. The chain couples TRBV18 to TRBJ1-1; D not resolved. Germline V CDR1 and CDR2: KGHSH, LQKENI. Trimming left V 4 bases short and J 3 bases short, with 9 bases between. This CDR3 region has 13 residues. CDR3 in DNA: TGTGCCAGCTCACTAAATTTGGACACTGAAGCTTTCTTT. Translated: CASSLNLDTEAFF. The full variable domain, rest sourced from reference TRBV18 and TRBJ1-1, is NAGVMQNPRHLVRRRGQEARLRCSPMKGHSHVYWYRQLPEEGLKFMVYLQKENIIDESGMPKERFSAEFPKEGPSILRIQQVVRGDSAAYFCASSLNLDTEAFFGQGTRLTVV.

The rearrangement joins TRBV5-6 to TRBJ2-5; 13 bases are shared with TRBD2. CDR3 size: 17 residues. V lost 4 bases to trimming and J lost 4 bases; unmatched junction nucleotides: 10. Germline CDR1 is SGHDT and CDR2 is YYEEEE. The CDR3 coding sequence is TGTGCCAGCAGCCCTGGGACTAGCGGGACAGGGGGAGAGACCCAGTACTTC. This encodes CASSPGTSGTGGETQYF.

J is TRBJ2-2 and V is TRBV5-4; D may be TRBD2 (6 bases). CDR3 length equals 15 residues. V was clipped by 0 bases and J by 8 bases, with 14 bases between them. Per germline, CDR1 SGHNT and CDR2 YYREEE (reference sequence). CDR3 nucleotides: TGTGCCAGCAGCTTGGATCTAGCGAGAGGTGGGGAGCTGTTTTTT. Encoded protein: CASSLDLARGGELFF.

The V gene is TRBV19, the J gene TRBJ1-4; D gene uncertain. V was cut by 4 bases and J by 7 bases, with 4 bases left in between. From germline, CDR1 is LNHDA and CDR2 SQIVND (reference sequence). This CDR3 spans 11 amino acids. The chain's CDR3 is CASSTGEKLFF. The CDR3 nucleotides are TGTGCCAGTAGTACGGGTGAAAAACTGTTTTTT. The whole variable domain, filled in from reference TRBV19 and TRBJ1-4, reads DGGITQSPKYLFRKEGQNVTLSCEQNLNHDAMYWYRQDPGQGLRLIYYSQIVNDFQKGDIAEGYSVSREKKESFPLTVTSAQKNPTAFYLCASSTGEKLFFGSGTQLSVL.

This rearrangement joins TRBV4-2 to TRBJ2-1, with D perhaps TRBD1 or TRBD2 (5 bases each). Trimming took off 4 bases at V and 4 bases at J, with 20 bases between the two ends. CDR1 and CDR2 (germline): LGHNA, YNFKEQ. CDR3 length equals 17 residues. CDR3 coding DNA: TGTGCCAGCAGCCTAAGGGGCAGGGACCCTCTATACAATGAGCAGTTCTTC. This translates into CASSLRGRDPLYNEQFF.

The rearrangement links TRBV28 to TRBJ2-1, with a weak D call TRBD2 (5 bases). Germline loops: CDR1 MDHEN, CDR2 SYDVKM. This CDR3 region has 17 residues. The V and J ends lost 5 bases and 0 bases respectively, with 17 bases between them. CDR3 region: CASSPAAASPSYNEQFF. Here the CDR3 DNA reads TGTGCCAGCAGTCCCGCGGCGGCTAGCCCCTCCTACAATGAGCAGTTCTTC. Looking up the rest from reference TRBV28 and TRBJ2-1 gives the full variable domain: DVKVTQSSRYLVKRTGEKVFLECVQDMDHENMFWYRQDPGLGLRLIYFSYDVKMKEKGDIPEGYSVSREKKERFSLILESASTNQTSMYLCASSPAAASPSYNEQFFGPGTRLTVL.

The chain recombines TRBV5-4 with TRBJ2-2; 12 bases match TRBD1. Germline loops: CDR1 SGHNT, CDR2 YYREEE (reference sequence). CDR3 length: 19 amino acids. J lost 1 base, V lost 4 bases, and 11 bases had no gene match. CDR3 DNA: TGTGCCAGCAGCCCAAACCGGGACAGGGGGCGAAGGAACACCGGGGAGCTGTTTTTT. Translated: CASSPNRDRGRRNTGELFF.

This sequence joins TRBV29-1 and TRBJ2-1, with TRBD2 identical over 10 bases. V trimming: 8 bases; J trimming: 3 bases; junction bases outside the gene matches: 7. In germline, CDR1 is SQVTM, CDR2 ANQGSEA. The CDR3 runs 14 residues. CDR3 DNA: TGCAGCTACCCAGGGACTAGCGACTACAATGAGCAGTTCTTC. Its translation: CSYPGTSDYNEQFF.

The chain joins TRBV28 to TRBJ2-1; D gene unclear. Germline CDR1 and CDR2: MDHEN and SYDVKM. V lost 2 bases, J lost 5 bases, and 10 bases lay in between. This CDR3 has 14 amino acids. This CDR3 is CASSLGRQDNEQFF. DNA for the CDR3: TGTGCCAGCAGTTTAGGTAGGCAGGACAATGAGCAGTTCTTC.

The chain links TRBV19 to TRBJ2-2, with 7 bases lining up with TRBD1. CDR3 length: 15 amino acids. J gave up 5 bases and V 0 bases, and 3 bases lay outside the gene matches. Germline CDR1 and CDR2: LNHDA and SQIVND (reference sequence). The CDR3 coding sequence is TGTGCCAGTAGTATAGAAGACAGGGCTACCGGGGAGCTGTTTTTT. Translation: CASSIEDRATGELFF.